The clone carrying this T cell receptor (beta chain) was observed a few times. This sample is drawn from a study of cytomegalovirus exposure and HLA in healthy donors. Per germline, CDR1 MNHEY and CDR2 SVGAGI. The ends were cut back, 6 bases at V and 5 bases at J, with 16 bases in the middle. The CDR3 is 15 amino acids. PCR involved 60 Vbeta and 13 Jbeta primers. TCRdb keeps only in-frame clones here, not all; method: immunoSEQ multiplex PCR. Here the sample spans under 150,000 clones, roughly 74% being singletons. The sequence was collected from a woman aged 40 to 50 in good health and CMV-seropositive. The chain carries TRBV6-5 and TRBJ2-2, with D tentatively TRBD2 (5 bases). The sample consisted of PBMCs. CDR3 in amino acids: CASRGSSTGTGELFF. DNA for the CDR3: TGTGCCAGCAGGGGTAGCTCAACGGGGACCGGGGAGCTGTTTTTT.